The entry below gives a single TCR beta chain sequence along with its context. Its antigen is unknown. Base qualities are not recorded, but no much larger clone differs from it by a single base. Libraries came from the immunoSEQ multiplex PCR assay. In its TCRdb copy, this immuneACCESS table keeps in-frame sequences only and misses some clones. Where compared with another copy, unresolved V genes explain less than half of these, and the others have no known cause. The sample table lists around 71,000 clones, around nine tenths of them with a count of one. The ten most abundant clones make up 1% to 1.5% of the sample. The data were obtained in a study of T cell changes during pregnancy in multiple sclerosis (dated 2019 in TCRdb). Broadly, across the study: The study examined how the T cell repertoire changed over the course of pregnancy in women with multiple sclerosis.

After removal of 4 bases from V and 1 base from J, the junction retains 3 bases not matched to a gene. Counted from cysteine to phenylalanine, this CDR3 has 14 amino acids. Just CDR3 DNA is preserved here, 42 bases in frame from base 1. CDR1 and CDR2 are read off the germline V gene as SQVTM and ANQGSEA. The origin of this receptor is a female donor with multiple sclerosis, enrolled in a pregnancy study. The chain couples TRBV29-1 to TRBJ2-2, with TRBD1 matching 7 junction bases. The input for sequencing was peripheral blood, taken in the third trimester of pregnancy. The base sequence is TGCAGCGTTGCCCGACAGGGGAACACCGGGGAGCTGTTTTTT. It codes for CSVARQGNTGELFF.